Following are 19 T cell receptor beta chains from one sample sequenced in a study of OX40 agonist ivuxolimab in advanced cancers. Here immunoSEQ multiplex PCR was the method, and the copy in TCRdb shows in-frame clones only, minus some. This table has about 89,000 clones, about nine tenths appearing once. The sample was CD4+ or CD8+ T cells sorted from blood, taken in a trial of the OX40 agonist ivuxolimab. Source of these receptors: an adult with an advanced solid tumor such as melanoma, head and neck, liver or kidney cancer.

V usage is TRBV5-4 and J usage is TRBJ2-3; no clear D. The CDR3 spans 14 residues. V was pared by 3 bases and J by 0 bases, with 8 bases between. Germline CDR1 SGHNT, CDR2 YYREEE (reference sequence). The CDR3 nucleotides read TGTGCCAGCAGCTCAACAACTAGCACAGATACGCAGTATTTT. Residues: CASSSTTSTDTQYF. Combining the CDR3 with reference TRBV5-4 and TRBJ2-3 gives the whole variable domain ETGVTQSPTHLIKTRGQQVTLRCSSQSGHNTVSWYQQALGQGPQFIFQYYREEENGRGNFPPRFSGLQFPNYSSELNVNALELDDSALYLCASSSTTSTDTQYFGPGTRLTVL.

The genes are TRBV5-1 and TRBJ1-3; 10 positions match TRBD1. The junction had 2 bases not matched to a gene; V was cut back by 0 bases and J by 2 bases. The CDR3 is 16 amino acids. CDR1 is SGHRS, CDR2 YFSETQ, per germline. In DNA form, the CDR3 reads TGCGCCAGCAGCTTGGGACAGGGGGCCGCTGGAAACACCATATATTTT. It translates to CASSLGQGAAGNTIYF.

The J gene is TRBJ2-7, the V gene TRBV19, with unresolved D. V was cut by 10 bases and J by 1 base, with 14 bases left in between. Per germline, CDR1 LNHDA and CDR2 SQIVND (reference sequence). The CDR3 sequence is 13 residues long. CDR3: CATLGQKSYEQYF. For the CDR3, the DNA is TGTGCCACCCTAGGGCAGAAGTCCTACGAGCAGTACTTC.

This chain links TRBV6-5 with TRBJ1-3; D is unclear. CDR1 MNHEY and CDR2 SVGAGI come from the germline V gene. V shed 0 bases and J shed 4 bases, with 4 bases lying between them. The CDR3 runs 13 residues. CDR3 DNA sequence: TGTGCCAGCAGTTACTCGACCGGAAACACCATATATTTT. Protein product: CASSYSTGNTIYF.

This clone was found once. CDR3: CASSLYLTAPNEQFF. The CDR3 DNA is TGCGCCAGCAGCCTTTACTTGACAGCGCCCAATGAGCAGTTCTTC. The gene calls are TRBV4-1 and TRBJ2-1; a possible D gene is TRBD1 (5 bases). Trimming cost V 4 bases and J 6 bases, with 16 bases left between them. Germline assignment: CDR1 MGHRA and CDR2 YSYEKL. This CDR3 is built from 15 residues.

This chain joins TRBV30 and TRBJ2-1; D might be TRBD2 (7 bases). Germline V gene data show CDR1 as GTSNPN and CDR2 as SVGIG (reference sequence). Trimming took off 5 bases at V and 4 bases at J, with 15 bases between the two ends. CDR3 length: 14 amino acids. CDR3: CAWDRGGQYNEQFF. The CDR3 nucleotides read TGTGCCTGGGATAGGGGGGGACAATACAATGAGCAGTTCTTC.

The chain carries TRBV6-5 and TRBJ1-2, with D hard to call. V was shortened by 2 bases and J by 4 bases, with 14 bases between the two germline ends. This CDR3 spans 15 amino acids. Germline V lookup: CDR1 MNHEY, CDR2 SVGAGI. In DNA, the CDR3 is TGTGCCAGCAGTTACAGCCAGCGGTGGGGCTATGGCTACACCTTC. Translated: CASSYSQRWGYGYTF.

The CDR3 DNA reads TGCGCCAGCAGTCAGGGGGGATTGGGGAACACTGAAGCTTTCTTT. Residues: CASSQGGLGNTEAFF. The rearrangement uses TRBV5-1 and TRBJ1-1; 7 bases are shared with TRBD1. The CDR3 loop spans 15 amino acids. The V gene's germline CDR1 is SGHRS and CDR2 YFSETQ. The trim removed 5 bases at V and 1 base at J, leaving 8 bases unmatched. Filled out from reference TRBV5-1 and TRBJ1-1, the complete variable domain reads KAGVTQTPRYLIKTRGQQVTLSCSPISGHRSVSWYQQTPGQGLQFLFEYFSETQRNKGNFPGRFSGRQFSNSRSEMNVSTLELGDSALYLCASSQGGLGNTEAFFGQGTRLTVV.

The chain combines TRBV5-1 with TRBJ2-2, with TRBD1 as a possible D gene (6 bases). The germline gives CDR1 SGHRS, CDR2 YFSETQ. V lost 5 bases and J 7 bases, leaving 12 bases between the germline ends. The CDR3 length is 13 residues. CDR3 protein: CASSSQGNGELFF. The DNA for the CDR3 is TGCGCCAGCAGTTCTCAGGGGAACGGGGAGCTGTTTTTT.

The chain joins TRBV25-1 to TRBJ2-7, with D possibly matching TRBD1 (6 bases). The CDR3 spans 14 residues. CDR1 is MGHDK and CDR2 is SYGVNS in the germline V gene. Trimming removed 2 bases from V and 0 bases from J, with 8 bases in between. CDR3 amino acids: CASSEDRLSYEQYF. Here the CDR3 DNA reads TGTGCCAGCAGTGAAGACAGGCTCTCCTACGAGCAGTACTTC.

This clone was observed once. The chain uses TRBV10-3 and TRBJ2-6; TRBD1 aligns across 9 bases. The CDR3 spans 19 residues. V lost 3 bases and J lost 3; bases outside the gene matches: 12. Germline loops: CDR1 ENHRY, CDR2 SYGVKD. In nucleotides, the CDR3 is TGTGCCATCAGTGACGCCGGGACAGGGTTGAATTTTGGGGCCAACGTCCTGACTTTC. Protein product: CAISDAGTGLNFGANVLTF.

The V and J genes are TRBV5-4 and TRBJ2-2, with D possibly called TRBD1 or TRBD2 (5 bases each). Germline V CDR1 and CDR2: SGHNT, YYREEE (reference sequence). The CDR3 contains 15 residues. Trimming stripped 4 bases from V and 0 bases from J, with 10 bases between. CDR3: CASSPWGSNTGELFF. CDR3 nucleotides: TGTGCCAGCAGCCCCTGGGGGTCGAACACCGGGGAGCTGTTTTTT.

This chain uses TRBV6-6 with TRBJ1-1; 7 bases match TRBD1. There are 15 residues in the CDR3. V was clipped by 4 bases and J by 4 bases; unmatched bases: 9. CDR1 MNHNY and CDR2 SVGAGI come from the germline V gene (reference sequence). The CDR3 spells CASSSLQGGGTEAFF. Here the CDR3 DNA reads TGTGCCAGCAGTTCCCTCCAGGGGGGGGGCACTGAAGCTTTCTTT.

V usage is TRBV7-6 and J usage is TRBJ2-5, with TRBD1 matching 9 bases. CDR1 and CDR2 from the germline V gene are SGHVS and FNYEAQ. This CDR3 comprises 15 residues. V lost 1 base and J lost 5; bases outside the gene matches: 5. This CDR3 reads CASSLGTGEVETQYF. Written as DNA, the CDR3 is TGTGCCAGCAGCTTAGGGACAGGGGAAGTGGAGACCCAGTACTTC.

The chain combines TRBV10-2 with TRBJ1-1; 7 bases align to TRBD1. This CDR3 comprises 16 residues. Germline CDR1 and CDR2: WSHSY and SAAADI. Losses at the gene ends were 3 bases for V and 3 bases for J; bases not matched to a gene: 10. The CDR3 protein is CASSDTRQGGHTEAFF. CDR3 in DNA: TGCGCCAGCAGTGATACTAGACAGGGTGGGCACACTGAAGCTTTCTTT.

The chain combines TRBV4-1 with TRBJ2-7, with D maybe TRBD1 (6 bases). Germline CDR1 and CDR2: MGHRA and YSYEKL. The CDR3 contains 16 residues. Trimming left V 1 base short and J 0 bases short, with 13 bases between. The CDR3 DNA sequence: TGCGCCAGCAGCCAAGGGGTGACAGGCCTCTCCTACGAGCAGTACTTC. As protein: CASSQGVTGLSYEQYF.

This clone appeared a few times. V usage is TRBV6-1 and J usage is TRBJ1-1, with D unclear. The germline CDR1 and CDR2 sequences are MNHNS and SASEGT. V was shortened by 2 bases and J by 6 bases, with 16 bases between the two germline ends. The CDR3 covers 15 residues. The CDR3 region is CASSEFPADGAEAFF. The DNA of the CDR3 is TGTGCCAGCAGTGAATTCCCGGCCGACGGCGCTGAAGCTTTCTTT.

The V call is TRBV10-1, the J call TRBJ2-2; no reliable D call. There are 16 residues in the CDR3. Germline V gene sequence: CDR1 WNHNN, CDR2 SYGVQD (reference sequence). Trimming left V 2 bases short and J 0 bases short, with 10 bases between. CDR3 nucleotides: TGCGCCAGCAGTGAGGGTGTGGAGACGAACACCGGGGAGCTGTTTTTT. Amino acids: CASSEGVETNTGELFF.

The gene calls are TRBV27 and TRBJ1-1, with no clear D. Trimming took off 1 base at V and 2 bases at J, with 8 bases between the two ends. Per germline, CDR1 MNHEY and CDR2 SMNVEV (reference sequence). The CDR3 extends over 14 amino acids. In DNA form, the CDR3 reads TGTGCCAGCAGTTTATGGTCGGAAAACACTGAAGCTTTCTTT. Its protein is CASSLWSENTEAFF.